This passage covers 17 T cell receptor beta chains from one sample sequenced in a study of T cell changes during pregnancy in multiple sclerosis. Profiled with immunoSEQ multiplex PCR; TCRdb holds only in-frame clones, not every one. This table holds tens of thousands of clones, roughly nine tenths found once. Material: peripheral blood, obtained in the third trimester of pregnancy. The receptor source for this set is a female donor in good health, enrolled as a control in a pregnancy study.

The J gene is TRBJ2-3, the V gene TRBV7-2, with 10 bases aligning to TRBD2. The CDR3 has 18 residues. Germline values: CDR1 SGHTA, CDR2 FQGNSA. Trimming cost V 1 base and J 3 bases; bases outside gene matches: 10. The CDR3 sequence is CASSLGGPSGGVTDTQYF. CDR3 bases: TGTGCCAGCAGCTTAGGTGGCCCTAGCGGGGGAGTGACAGATACGCAGTATTTT. The variable domain in full, with the rest retrieved from reference TRBV7-2 and TRBJ2-3, is GAGVSQSPSNKVTEKGKDVELRCDPISGHTALYWYRQSLGQGLEFLIYFQGNSAPDKSGLPSDRFSAERTGGSVSTLTIQRTQQEDSAVYLCASSLGGPSGGVTDTQYFGPGTRLTVL.

CDR3 protein: CASGLRRGSTDTQYF. In DNA form, the CDR3 reads TGTGCTAGTGGTTTAAGGCGGGGGAGTACAGATACGCAGTATTTT. The chain couples TRBV12-5 to TRBJ2-3; TRBD2 agrees at 7 bases. This CDR3 contains 15 residues. Losses at the gene ends were 3 bases for V and 3 bases for J; bases not matched to a gene: 6. Germline V gives CDR1 LGHNT, CDR2 FRNRAP.

The rearrangement joins TRBV27 to TRBJ1-6; 8 positions agree with TRBD1. The V and J ends lost 8 bases and 2 bases, in that order; junction bases with no gene match: 5. This CDR3 has 15 residues. Germline V gene lookup returns CDR1 MNHEY and CDR2 SMNVEV (reference sequence). CDR3 in DNA: TGTGCCAGCCAGGACAGGGTCCCCTATAATTCACCCCTCCACTTT. Amino acid sequence: CASQDRVPYNSPLHF.

The genes are TRBV21-1 and TRBJ2-3; TRBD2, as called in the table, went unchecked against the DNA. TRBV21-1 is marked as a pseudogene. The CDR3 extends over 15 amino acids. DNA of the CDR3: TGTGCCAGCAGCAAGAGCGGGGGGGCCCCAGATACGCAGTATTTT. Translation: CASSKSGGAPDTQYF.

A few counts support this clone. The J gene is TRBJ1-5, the V gene TRBV4-3; no clear D gene. This CDR3 is built from 13 residues. Germline loops: CDR1 LGHNA, CDR2 YSLEER. Trimming pared 5 bases from V and 5 bases from J, leaving 10 bases between. The CDR3 bases are TGCGCCAGCAGCTTGAACACCTATCAGCCCCAGCATTTT. It encodes CASSLNTYQPQHF.

The chain employs TRBV18 and TRBJ2-1; D possibly corresponds to TRBD2 (5 bases). V was trimmed by 3 bases and J by 4 bases, leaving 7 bases between them. This CDR3 has 13 residues. CDR1 is KGHSH and CDR2 is LQKENI in the germline V gene. This CDR3 is CASSPERYNEQFF. The CDR3 DNA is TGTGCCAGCTCACCGGAGCGGTACAATGAGCAGTTCTTC.

The genes are TRBV5-6 and TRBJ1-1; 10 bases fit TRBD1. The CDR3 has 15 residues. Looked up from germline, CDR1 is SGHDT and CDR2 is YYEEEE. The V and J ends lost 6 bases and 1 base, in that order; junction bases with no gene match: 6. For the CDR3, the DNA is TGTGCCAGCACTGGGGACAGGGGATGGAACACTGAAGCTTTCTTT. Translation gives CASTGDRGWNTEAFF.

The V call is TRBV27, the J call TRBJ1-1; tentative D call: TRBD1 (5 bases). The V and J ends lost 0 bases and 2 bases respectively, with 10 bases between them. Germline V CDR1 and CDR2: MNHEY, SMNVEV (reference sequence). The CDR3 extends over 15 amino acids. In nucleotides, the CDR3 is TGTGCCAGCAGTTTATCGACCGGGGGTAACACTGAAGCTTTCTTT. This gives the protein CASSLSTGGNTEAFF.

V and J are TRBV19 and TRBJ2-2; 11 bases map to TRBD2. The CDR3 has 17 residues. V lost 9 bases and J lost 4; bases outside the gene matches: 13. The germline V gene encodes CDR1 LNHDA and CDR2 SQIVND (reference sequence). The CDR3 DNA sequence: TGTGCCAGCAAATATAAAGGGACTAGCGGAGCCACCGGGGAGCTGTTTTTT. Translation: CASKYKGTSGATGELFF.

V and J are TRBV18 and TRBJ2-3; the match to TRBD2 covers 8 bases. Per the germline V gene, CDR1 is KGHSH and CDR2 is LQKENI. This CDR3 has 18 residues. The V and J ends lost 3 bases and 2 bases, in that order; junction bases with no gene match: 13. The DNA for the CDR3 is TGTGCCAGCTCACCCCTGTCCCTAACGGGGGGGCCCACAGATACGCAGTATTTT. Amino acid sequence: CASSPLSLTGGPTDTQYF.

The genes are TRBV2 and TRBJ2-1, with a weak D call TRBD1 (6 bases). This CDR3 has 14 amino acids. Germline V lookup: CDR1 SNHLY, CDR2 FYNNEI. V was trimmed by 9 bases and J by 3 bases, leaving 15 bases between them. CDR3 sequence (DNA): TGTGCCAGAAACAGGGTCCTTGACTACAATGAGCAGTTCTTC. It codes for CARNRVLDYNEQFF. Full variable domain (missing parts from reference TRBV2 and TRBJ2-1): EPEVTQTPSHQVTQMGQEVILRCVPISNHLYFYWYRQILGQKVEFLVSFYNNEISEKSEIFDDQFSVERPDGSNFTLKIRSTKLEDSAMYFCARNRVLDYNEQFFGPGTRLTVL.

The chain joins TRBV23-1 to TRBJ1-5, with D uncertain. TRBV23-1 is assigned to the ORF class and has an uncertain function. The CDR3 runs 11 residues. With 8 bases removed from V and 5 bases from J, the gap between germline ends came to 7 bases. CDR3 bases: TGCGCCAGCGGACTGGATCAGCCCCAGCATTTT. Encoded protein: CASGLDQPQHF.

This chain uses TRBV4-1 with TRBJ1-4; 7 nucleotides agree with TRBD1. CDR3 length: 14 residues. V dropped 4 bases and J dropped 5; count of bases not matched to a gene: 4. Germline assignment: CDR1 MGHRA and CDR2 YSYEKL. The CDR3 DNA reads TGCGCCAGCAGCCGCCCGGACAGGAATGAAAAACTGTTTTTT. Its protein is CASSRPDRNEKLFF.

The V and J genes are TRBV9 and TRBJ2-7, with 8 nucleotides matching TRBD1. This CDR3 has 13 amino acids. Germline V CDR1 and CDR2: SGDLS, YYNGEE. Trimming took 3 bases from V and 6 from J; bases not matched to a gene: 5. DNA of the CDR3: TGTGCCAGCAGCGGCTCCAGGGGGCCCGAGCAGTACTTC. Translation gives CASSGSRGPEQYF.

J is TRBJ1-3 and V is TRBV7-8; D gene uncertain. Germline CDR1 and CDR2: SGHVS and FQNEAQ. There are 16 residues in the CDR3. The germline V and J ends were trimmed by 0 bases and 4 bases, with 13 bases remaining between them. CDR3 sequence (DNA): TGTGCCAGCAGCTTAGCGGGTGAGGGAGGAGGAAACACCATATATTTT. The encoded protein is CASSLAGEGGGNTIYF.

The V gene is TRBV6-4, the J gene TRBJ2-1; 11 bases align to TRBD2. The CDR3 loop spans 16 amino acids. Germline assignment: CDR1 MRHNA and CDR2 SNTAGT. Trimming took 3 bases from V and 4 from J; bases not matched to a gene: 5. The CDR3 protein is CASSEDGTSGYNEQFF. In DNA form, the CDR3 reads TGTGCCAGCAGTGAGGACGGGACTAGCGGTTACAATGAGCAGTTCTTC.

This rearrangement joins TRBV18 to TRBJ1-2, with TRBD1 matching 8 bases. Per the germline V gene, CDR1 is KGHSH and CDR2 is LQKENI. J lost 2 bases, V lost 4 bases, and 12 bases had no gene match. This CDR3 spans 17 amino acids. The CDR3 DNA reads as TGTGCCAGCTCACTTCAGAGGGACAGGAGACTCAACTATGGCTACACCTTC. Protein sequence: CASSLQRDRRLNYGYTF.